This T cell receptor beta chain was observed in a study of blood T cells in healthy people across ages. The study's findings and limits: The fall in TCR beta diversity per million T cells was roughly linear with age. Relative to aged donors, long-lived donors carried more naive CD4+ cells and displayed higher diversity.

To note about this clonotype: The antigen remains undetermined.

In germline, CDR1 is MDHEN, CDR2 SYDVKM. V was shortened by 6 bases and J by 6 bases, with 15 bases between the two germline ends. There are 14 residues in the CDR3. PCR was performed a second time for 7 to 11 cycles using a sample-barcoded 5' primer and a J-beta primer mix. TCRdb ran MiXCR on the 5' RACE reads and lists one entry per CDR3 protein. Among some 1.4 million distinct CDR3 sequences, approximately 42% were seen once, and the ten largest hold 7.9%. All donors came from Russia, were Caucasian and healthy, and spanned ages roughly 6 to 100. Collection of 9.5 to 10 milliliters of peripheral blood was performed for each donor.

Sequenced: blood. J is TRBJ2-1 and V is TRBV28, with D unclear. The TCR originated in a woman between 18 and 30 years old in good health. CDR3 residues: CASRQGQSGNEQFF. For the CDR3, the DNA is TGTGCCAGCAGACAAGGGCAGTCGGGCAATGAGCAGTTCTTC. The variable domain in full, completed from reference TRBV28 and TRBJ2-1, reads DVKVTQSSRYLVKRTGEKVFLECVQDMDHENMFWYRQDPGLGLRLIYFSYDVKMKEKGDIPEGYSVSREKKERFSLILESASTNQTSMYLCASRQGQSGNEQFFGPGTRLTVL.